The present TCR beta chain was sequenced within a study of low-dose radiotherapy and immunotherapy resistance in tumors. Background on the study: It was 1 Gy per fraction every two weeks that Cohort 2 received, adding up to 13 Gy over 26 weeks. A daily 300 mg dose of oral aspirin was taken by patients for four cycles from cycle 1 day 1. Ipilimumab 1 mg/kg every six weeks, together with nivolumab 240 mg every two weeks, was given intravenously to patients.

The V gene end was trimmed by 0 bases and the J gene end by 6 bases; junction bases not matched to a gene: 3. Germline assignment: CDR1 MNHNY and CDR2 SVGAGI (reference sequence). The CDR3 is 15 amino acids. Time point described: after trial treatment. Documented treatment: LDRT plus nivolumab, ipilimumab, low-dose cyclophosphamide and aspirin (RACIN trial). This clonotype was counted many times. TRAV- and TRBV-specific primers primed first-strand cDNA, covering alpha and beta chains. TCRs were put through roughly 20 PCR cycles of amplification with Phusion. A constant-region primer and the V-primer adapter served as the primer pair. mRNA isolates were amplified via in vitro transcription. TCRdb reprocessed the reads with MiXCR, giving one entry per CDR3 protein. The sample includes about 39,000 distinct CDR3 sequences, under 25% of them seen just once.

The V call is TRBV6-6, the J call TRBJ2-2; 8 bases match TRBD2. Sample: PBMCs, taken after low-dose radiotherapy plus immunotherapy. The TCR comes from a female donor with ovarian cancer. This CDR3 is CASSYSGGVAGELFF. The CDR3 bases are TGTGCCAGCAGTTACTCCGGGGGGGTGGCCGGGGAGCTGTTTTTT.